The 8 T cell receptor beta chains below all came from one sample that was sequenced in a study of blood T cell repertoires in COVID-19. The protocol was immunoSEQ multiplex PCR, while the TCRdb copy is restricted to in-frame clones and leaves out a portion. This table holds 50,000 to 75,000 clones, 81% found once. The material sequenced was peripheral blood. These receptors were taken from a woman older than 75 with active or convalescent COVID-19.

The chain has TRBV5-1 and TRBJ2-5; 10 positions match TRBD2. V was clipped by 4 bases and J by 2 bases; unmatched bases: 11. Germline CDR1 and CDR2: SGHRS and YFSETQ. This CDR3 is 17 amino acids long. The CDR3 region is CASSPRISGGLQETQYF. In DNA form, the CDR3 reads TGCGCCAGCAGCCCGCGAATTAGCGGGGGGCTTCAAGAGACCCAGTACTTC. The full variable domain, its missing parts supplied by reference TRBV5-1 and TRBJ2-5, is KAGVTQTPRYLIKTRGQQVTLSCSPISGHRSVSWYQQTPGQGLQFLFEYFSETQRNKGNFPGRFSGRQFSNSRSEMNVSTLELGDSALYLCASSPRISGGLQETQYFGPGTRLLVL.

This clone was recorded a few times. The chain links TRBV6-5 to TRBJ2-2; D uncertain. The CDR3 is 14 residues long. V was shortened by 2 bases and J by 6 bases, with 10 bases between the two germline ends. Germline V gene lookup returns CDR1 MNHEY and CDR2 SVGAGI. The CDR3 sequence: CASSYVKSSGELFF. As DNA, the CDR3 is TGTGCCAGCAGTTACGTTAAATCCTCCGGGGAGCTGTTTTTT.

The CDR3 loop reads CASSYEAGGTYEQYF. CDR3 sequence (DNA): TGTGCCAGCAGTTATGAAGCGGGGGGGACCTACGAGCAGTACTTC. The rearrangement uses TRBV6-2 or TRBV6-3 and TRBJ2-7; 10 nucleotides agree with TRBD2. CDR1 is MNHEY and CDR2 is SVGEGT in the germline V gene. The CDR3 covers 15 residues. V dropped 3 bases and J dropped 2; count of bases not matched to a gene: 4.

The chain links TRBV9 to TRBJ2-7, with a possible D match to TRBD1 (6 bases). The CDR3 spans 15 residues. Trimming left V 1 base short and J 2 bases short, with 13 bases between. Per the germline V gene, CDR1 is SGDLS and CDR2 is YYNGEE. CDR3 protein: CASSVRGSPTYEQYF. The CDR3 nucleotides are TGTGCCAGCAGCGTAAGGGGGTCCCCAACCTACGAGCAGTACTTC.

This chain links TRBV29-1 with TRBJ1-1, with a weak D call TRBD1 (6 bases). In germline, CDR1 is SQVTM, CDR2 ANQGSEA. The CDR3 runs to 14 residues. Trimming left V 8 bases short and J 4 bases short, with 20 bases between. Written as DNA, the CDR3 is TGCAGCTTCCAAGTTGGGACACACGCCACTGAAGCTTTCTTT. Amino acids: CSFQVGTHATEAFF.

This sequence joins TRBV15 and TRBJ2-3, with no clear D. V was trimmed by 0 bases and J by 3 bases, leaving 10 bases between them. Germline V CDR1 and CDR2: LNHNV, YYDKDF (reference sequence). The CDR3 has 15 amino acids. CDR3 DNA: TGTGCCACCAGCAGAGACTTCGCGACTACAGATACGCAGTATTTT. Translation: CATSRDFATTDTQYF.

About this clone itself: Compared with germline, one end of the junction differs, possibly owing to a read error. This sequence joins TRBV7-7 and TRBJ2-1, with TRBD2 identical over 13 bases. Germline CDR1 reads SSHAT; CDR2 reads FNYEAQ (reference sequence). This CDR3 spans 16 amino acids. The CDR3 coding sequence is TGTGCTAGCAGCCTACTAGCGGGGGGGCCTAGCAATGAGCAGTTCTTC. Its translation is CASSLLAGGPSNEQFF.

The genes are TRBV6-2 or TRBV6-3 and TRBJ1-2; no reliable D call. Germline loops: CDR1 MNHEY, CDR2 SVGEGT. The CDR3 length is 13 residues. Deletions cut 2 bases from V and 1 base from J, with 5 bases between. As DNA, the CDR3 is TGTGCCAGCAGTTACCCTCTTAACTATGGCTACACCTTC. This gives the protein CASSYPLNYGYTF.